This passage covers 10 T cell receptor beta chains from one sample sequenced in a study of cytomegalovirus exposure and HLA in healthy donors. The study ran its PCR with 60 Vbeta and 13 Jbeta primers. Measured with immunoSEQ multiplex PCR; TCRdb has only the in-frame clones, and not every one. Among roughly 58,000 clones listed, 80% were seen once. The specimen sequenced was PBMCs. The receptors were sampled from a woman aged 40-49 years in good health and CMV-seronegative.

This clone was recorded a few times. This chain's CDR3 is CATGPSSNQPQHF. CDR3 in DNA: TGTGCCACAGGCCCGTCGAGCAATCAGCCCCAGCATTTT. The V call is TRBV6-5, the J call TRBJ1-5; D is unresolved. Deletions cut 10 bases from V and 1 base from J, with 11 bases between. Per the germline V gene, CDR1 is MNHEY and CDR2 is SVGAGI. The CDR3 has 13 residues.

This clone came up once. This chain joins TRBV18 and TRBJ1-1, with 8 positions matching TRBD1. Germline CDR1 and CDR2: KGHSH and LQKENI. This CDR3 is 14 amino acids long. V gave up 3 bases and J gave up 7 bases; unmatched junction bases: 7. This chain's CDR3 is CASSPAGQEDEAFF. The CDR3 region has the DNA TGTGCCAGCTCACCGGCGGGACAGGAAGATGAAGCTTTCTTT.

V gene TRBV30 combines with J gene TRBJ1-1; D might be TRBD1 (6 bases). Germline CDR1 reads GTSNPN; CDR2 reads SVGIG (reference sequence). The CDR3 spans 12 residues. Trimming cost V 7 bases and J 4 bases, with 13 bases left between them. CDR3 nucleotide sequence: TGTGCCTCCGGGAGGGGGGCCACTGAAGCTTTCTTT. It translates to CASGRGATEAFF.

This chain joins TRBV19 and TRBJ2-2; D not resolved. V was clipped by 5 bases and J by 4 bases, with 11 bases between them. This CDR3 is built from 14 residues. CDR1 LNHDA and CDR2 SQIVND come from the germline V gene (reference sequence). DNA of the CDR3: TGTGCCAGTAGTGGGCTCGCAGGCACCGGGGAGCTGTTTTTT. This translates into CASSGLAGTGELFF.

The gene calls are TRBV29-1 and TRBJ2-7, with D perhaps TRBD1 (7 bases). Germline V CDR1 and CDR2: SQVTM, ANQGSEA. Trimming removed 2 bases at V and 7 bases at J, with 12 bases between. CDR3 length: 12 residues. The CDR3 sequence is CSVERAGGEQYF. The CDR3 coding sequence is TGCAGCGTTGAACGGGCAGGGGGGGAGCAGTACTTC.

This rearrangement joins TRBV28 to TRBJ2-2; possible D gene TRBD2, 6 bases. The V gene lost 6 bases and the J gene lost 0 bases, with 11 bases spanning the gap. The CDR3 length is 15 residues. Germline V gene data show CDR1 as MDHEN and CDR2 as SYDVKM. The CDR3 nucleotides read TGTGCCAGCAGCCTGGGACTGGCGAACACCGGGGAGCTGTTTTTT. It specifies CASSLGLANTGELFF.

The V call is TRBV7-3, the J call TRBJ2-3; 7 bases are shared with TRBD2. The J segment lost 2 bases and the V segment lost 5 bases, leaving 10 bases of the junction unmatched. This CDR3 is built from 16 residues. Germline loops: CDR1 SGHTA, CDR2 FQGTGA. In DNA, the CDR3 is TGTGCCAGCAGCCTCAAAGCGGGGCCGCCCACAGATACGCAGTATTTT. Translated, it gives CASSLKAGPPTDTQYF.

This clone was seen a handful of times. The chain employs TRBV2 and TRBJ2-7; 10 positions agree with TRBD2. The CDR3 totals 15 residues. J lost 6 bases, V lost 6 bases, and 11 bases had no gene match. Germline CDR1 and CDR2: SNHLY and FYNNEI. In nucleotides, the CDR3 is TGTGCCAGCAGCTTGACTAGCGGGTCTCCCACCGAGCAGTACTTC. Its protein product is CASSLTSGSPTEQYF.

V gene TRBV27 combines with J gene TRBJ2-1, with 8 bases aligning to TRBD2. The V and J ends lost 2 bases and 9 bases, in that order; junction bases with no gene match: 12. This CDR3 spans 16 amino acids. Germline V gene sequence: CDR1 MNHEY, CDR2 SMNVEV (reference sequence). The CDR3 coding sequence is TGTGCCAGCAGTTTAGGTTCCGGGACTAGATTTATTGAGCAGTTCTTC. Its protein is CASSLGSGTRFIEQFF.

The rearrangement joins TRBV7-2 to TRBJ2-4; tentatively, D is TRBD1 (6 bases). The CDR3 has 17 residues. Germline V gives CDR1 SGHTA, CDR2 FQGNSA. Trimming cost V 6 bases and J 0 bases, with 18 bases left between them. This CDR3 is CASSRERGNLAKNIQYF. The CDR3 bases are TGTGCCAGCAGTAGAGAAAGGGGGAACTTAGCCAAAAACATTCAGTACTTC.